This entry lists 4 T cell receptor beta chains sequenced from one sample in a study of blood T cell repertoires in COVID-19. Clones were sequenced by immunoSEQ multiplex PCR, and TCRdb holds only the in-frame ones, with some missing. This sample has approximately 250,000 clones, with around 93% found just once. Sequencing input: PBMCs or T cells enriched from blood (not recorded which). Receptor source: a middle-aged man who had been exposed to COVID-19.

The chain combines TRBV9 with TRBJ1-2, with D tentatively TRBD1 (6 bases). With 3 bases removed from V and 5 bases from J, the gap between germline ends came to 8 bases. Germline values: CDR1 SGDLS, CDR2 YYNGEE. The CDR3 sequence is 12 residues long. CDR3 in amino acids: CASSGGTYGYTF. The CDR3 DNA follows: TGTGCCAGCAGCGGGGGGACATATGGCTACACCTTC. The whole variable domain, remainder taken from reference TRBV9 and TRBJ1-2, is DSGVTQTPKHLITATGQRVTLRCSPRSGDLSVYWYQQSLDQGLQFLIQYYNGEERAKGNILERFSAQQFPDLHSELNLSSLELGDSALYFCASSGGTYGYTFGSGTRLTVV.

The V gene is TRBV6-6, the J gene TRBJ1-3; the D is unclear. Germline CDR1 and CDR2: MNHNY and SVGAGI (reference sequence). Deletions cut 7 bases from V and 0 bases from J, with 16 bases between. CDR3 length equals 16 residues. The CDR3 DNA is TGTGCCAGCACCTCCTACCCACGCACCTCTGGAAACACCATATATTTT. Translation gives CASTSYPRTSGNTIYF.

This clone showed up just once. In DNA, the CDR3 is TGTGCCAGCAGCTTTCAGGGGGCGTTAATTGCAGATACGCAGTATTTT. This sequence encodes CASSFQGALIADTQYF. The rearrangement uses TRBV7-9 and TRBJ2-3; 8 bases match TRBD1. Losses at the gene ends were 3 bases for V and 4 bases for J; bases not matched to a gene: 9. The CDR3 totals 16 residues. Germline CDR1 and CDR2: SEHNR and FQNEAQ (reference sequence).

The sample holds a few counts of this clone. This rearrangement joins TRBV28 to TRBJ1-1; D may be TRBD1 (6 bases). CDR1 is MDHEN, CDR2 SYDVKM, per germline. The CDR3 is 17 amino acids. Trimming pared 2 bases from V and 1 base from J, leaving 17 bases between. The chain's CDR3 is CASSLSPRDTKNTEAFF. In DNA, the CDR3 is TGTGCCAGCAGTTTAAGTCCCCGGGACACCAAGAACACTGAAGCTTTCTTT.